One sample yielded the 8 T cell receptor beta chains listed below, sequenced in a study of beta chain features in type 1 diabetes. The study, taken as a whole, reports: Within each of all four CD4+ subsets, Type 1 diabetes patients had TCRB CDR3s that were moderately but significantly shorter.

No antigen has been identified for these receptors. Since all of the isolated RNA was reverse transcribed, expressed TCRB transcripts were what got sequenced. The method was immunoSEQ multiplex PCR; TCRdb's version includes in-frame clones alone and lacks a portion of them. The sample consists of 600,000 to 750,000 clones, around 12% of them appearing once. The source material was naive CD4+ T cells from blood. The receptors stem from a young man with type 1 diabetes.

The V gene is TRBV6-6, the J gene TRBJ1-5; TRBD1 agrees at 8 bases. CDR1 is MNHNY, CDR2 SVGAGI, per germline (reference sequence). Trimming took 4 bases from V and 9 from J; bases not matched to a gene: 8. The CDR3 is 14 amino acids. The CDR3: CASSSGTGRWPQHF. The CDR3 coding sequence is TGTGCCAGCAGTTCCGGGACAGGCCGGTGGCCCCAGCATTTT.

The chain joins TRBV6-1 to TRBJ2-7; 7 nucleotides match TRBD2. V shed 1 base, J shed 2 bases, and the junction held 5 bases outside the gene matches. This CDR3 has 15 amino acids. Germline V CDR1 and CDR2: MNHNS, SASEGT. As DNA, the CDR3 is TGTGCCAGCAGTGAAGAGCGGGGCACCACCTACGAGCAGTACTTC. Translation: CASSEERGTTYEQYF.

This sequence joins TRBV4-3 and TRBJ2-5; 7 nucleotides align to TRBD2. J was trimmed by 4 bases and V by 4 bases; bases with no gene match: 3. The CDR3 sequence is 13 residues long. The germline V gene has CDR1 LGHNA and CDR2 YSLEER. In DNA form, the CDR3 reads TGCGCCAGCAGCCTAACGGGGGGAGAGACCCAGTACTTC. Translating it yields CASSLTGGETQYF.

This clone was counted between two and nine times. The same CDR3 arises from other DNA sequences in this sample as well. The gene calls are TRBV7-2 and TRBJ1-5, with 10 nucleotides matching TRBD1. Germline V gene lookup returns CDR1 SGHTA and CDR2 FQGNSA. This CDR3 spans 15 amino acids. The junction had 3 bases not matched to a gene; V was cut back by 1 base and J by 6 bases. CDR3 loop: CASSLGQGAGQPQHF. CDR3 coding DNA: TGTGCCAGCAGCTTAGGACAGGGGGCTGGTCAGCCCCAGCATTTT.

This clone was observed a handful of times. Additional DNA sequences in this sample encode the identical CDR3. The CDR3 loop reads CASSLGETQYF. The CDR3 region has the DNA TGTGCCAGCAGTTTAGGAGAGACCCAGTACTTC. This chain connects TRBV27 to TRBJ2-5, with unresolved D. Germline loops: CDR1 MNHEY, CDR2 SMNVEV (reference sequence). V was shortened by 2 bases and J by 4 bases, with 2 bases between the two germline ends. CDR3 length: 11 amino acids.

This clone occurred a few times. CDR3 residues: CASSLIPVSDTQYF. In DNA, the CDR3 is TGTGCCAGCAGCTTAATTCCAGTTTCAGATACGCAGTATTTT. The chain is built from TRBV7-3 and TRBJ2-3; D remains unclear. The CDR3 length is 14 residues. V lost 1 base and J 4 bases, leaving 9 bases between the germline ends. Germline CDR1 SGHTA, CDR2 FQGTGA. Based on the CDR3 plus reference TRBV7-3 and TRBJ2-3, the full variable domain is GAGVSQTPSNKVTEKGKYVELRCDPISGHTALYWYRQSLGQGPEFLIYFQGTGAADDSGLPNDRFFAVRPEGSVSTLKIQRTERGDSAVYLCASSLIPVSDTQYFGPGTRLTVL.

V and J are TRBV11-2 and TRBJ1-6; 9 nucleotides line up with TRBD1. The CDR3 consists of 16 residues. V was clipped by 5 bases and J by 10 bases; unmatched bases: 12. Germline CDR1 and CDR2: SGHAT and FQNNGV. For the CDR3, the DNA is TGTGCCAGCAGCCTGAACTTGGGGACAGGGTGGTCACCCCTCCACTTT. Its translation: CASSLNLGTGWSPLHF.

This clone came up a few times. The chain joins TRBV5-1 to TRBJ1-3; weak D call: TRBD1 (6 bases). V dropped 3 bases and J dropped 0 bases, with 10 bases sitting between them. The CDR3 contains 15 residues. From germline, CDR1 is SGHRS and CDR2 YFSETQ. The CDR3 reads CASSSGTFSGNTIYF. The DNA of the CDR3 is TGCGCCAGCAGCTCCGGGACATTCTCTGGAAACACCATATATTTT.